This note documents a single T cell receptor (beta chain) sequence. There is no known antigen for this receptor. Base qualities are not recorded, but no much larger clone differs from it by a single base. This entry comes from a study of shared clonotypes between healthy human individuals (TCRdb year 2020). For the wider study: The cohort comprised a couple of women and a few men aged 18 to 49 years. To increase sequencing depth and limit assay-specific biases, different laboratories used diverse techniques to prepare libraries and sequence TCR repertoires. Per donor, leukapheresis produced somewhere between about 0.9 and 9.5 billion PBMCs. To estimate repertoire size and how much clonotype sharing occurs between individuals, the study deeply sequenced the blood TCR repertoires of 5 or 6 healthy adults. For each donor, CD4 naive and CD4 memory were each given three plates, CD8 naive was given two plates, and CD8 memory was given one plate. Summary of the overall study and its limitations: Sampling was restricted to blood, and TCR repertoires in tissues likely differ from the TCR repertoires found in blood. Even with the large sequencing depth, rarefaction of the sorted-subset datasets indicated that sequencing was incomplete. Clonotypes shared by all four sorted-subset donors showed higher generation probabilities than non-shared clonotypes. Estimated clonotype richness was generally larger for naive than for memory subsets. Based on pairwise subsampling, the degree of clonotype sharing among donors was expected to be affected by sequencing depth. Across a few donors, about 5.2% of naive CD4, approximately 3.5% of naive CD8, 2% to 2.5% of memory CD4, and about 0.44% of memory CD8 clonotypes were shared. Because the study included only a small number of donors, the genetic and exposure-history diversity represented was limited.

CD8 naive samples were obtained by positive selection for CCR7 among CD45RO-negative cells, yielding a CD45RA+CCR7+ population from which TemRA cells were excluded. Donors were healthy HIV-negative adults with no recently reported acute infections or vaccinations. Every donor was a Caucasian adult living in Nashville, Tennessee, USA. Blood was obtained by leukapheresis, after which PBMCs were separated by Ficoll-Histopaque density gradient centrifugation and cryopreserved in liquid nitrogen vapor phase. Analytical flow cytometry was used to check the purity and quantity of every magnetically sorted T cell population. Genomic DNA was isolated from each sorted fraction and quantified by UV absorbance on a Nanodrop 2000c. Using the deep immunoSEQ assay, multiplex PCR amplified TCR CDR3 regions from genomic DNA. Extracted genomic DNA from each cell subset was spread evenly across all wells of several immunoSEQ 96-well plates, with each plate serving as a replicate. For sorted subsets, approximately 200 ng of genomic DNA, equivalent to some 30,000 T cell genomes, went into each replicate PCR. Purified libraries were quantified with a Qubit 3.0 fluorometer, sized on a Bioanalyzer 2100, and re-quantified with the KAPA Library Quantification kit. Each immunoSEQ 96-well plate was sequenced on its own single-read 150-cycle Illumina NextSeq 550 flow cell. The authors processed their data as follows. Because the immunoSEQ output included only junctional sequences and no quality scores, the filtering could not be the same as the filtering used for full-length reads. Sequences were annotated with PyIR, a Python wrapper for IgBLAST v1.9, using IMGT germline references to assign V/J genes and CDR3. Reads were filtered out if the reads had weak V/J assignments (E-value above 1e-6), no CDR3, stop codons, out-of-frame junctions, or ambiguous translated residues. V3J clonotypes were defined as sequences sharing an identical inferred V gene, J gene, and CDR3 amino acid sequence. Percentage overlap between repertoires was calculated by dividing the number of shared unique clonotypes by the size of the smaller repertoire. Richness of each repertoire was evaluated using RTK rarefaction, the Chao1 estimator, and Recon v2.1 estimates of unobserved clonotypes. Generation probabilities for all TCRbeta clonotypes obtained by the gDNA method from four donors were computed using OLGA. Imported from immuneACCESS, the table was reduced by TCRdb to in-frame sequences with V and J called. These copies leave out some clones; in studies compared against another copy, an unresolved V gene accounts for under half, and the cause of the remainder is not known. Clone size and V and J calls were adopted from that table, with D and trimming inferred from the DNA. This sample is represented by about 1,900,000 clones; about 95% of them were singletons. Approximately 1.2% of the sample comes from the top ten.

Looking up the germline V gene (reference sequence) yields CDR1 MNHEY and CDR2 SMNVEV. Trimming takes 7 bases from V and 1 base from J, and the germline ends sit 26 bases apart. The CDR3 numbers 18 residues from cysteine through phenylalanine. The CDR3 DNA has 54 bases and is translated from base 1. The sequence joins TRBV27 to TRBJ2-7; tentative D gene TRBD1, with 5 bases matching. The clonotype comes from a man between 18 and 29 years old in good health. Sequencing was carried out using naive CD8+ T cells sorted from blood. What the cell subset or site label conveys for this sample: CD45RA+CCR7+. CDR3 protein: CASNTLAPKGPSSYEQYF. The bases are TGTGCCAGCAACACTCTGGCGCCGAAGGGGCCCTCTTCCTACGAGCAGTACTTC.